This TCR beta chain was profiled in a study of shared clonotypes between healthy human individuals. This table comes from immunoSEQ multiplex PCR, and its TCRdb copy is limited to in-frame clones, with some not included. The sample has 2 million to 3 million clones; approximately 93% are singletons. V shed 3 bases and J 1 base; nucleotides not matched to a gene: 8. CDR1 and CDR2 (germline): MGHRA, YSYEKL. The CDR3 has 18 residues. The chain couples TRBV4-1 to TRBJ2-5; 13 bases map to TRBD2. This clonotype was sampled from a man aged 18 to 35 in good health. Some clones in this sample may be carry-over from other donors' samples. The sample comprised naive CD4+ T cells from PBMCs. Noted subset: CD45RA+ positively selected. The CDR3 region is CASSHRRTSGRIQETQYF. The DNA of the CDR3 is TGCGCCAGCAGCCATCGAAGGACTAGCGGGAGAATCCAAGAGACCCAGTACTTC.